This T cell receptor (beta chain) was obtained from a study of blood T cell repertoires in COVID-19. The J segment lost 4 bases and the V segment lost 5 bases, leaving 7 bases of the junction unmatched. CDR1 SGHAT and CDR2 FQDESV come from the germline V gene (reference sequence). The CDR3 is made up of 14 amino acids. Authors' methods: Amplification from reference gene primers served as the basis for estimated nucleated cell counts. Repertoires were generated with immunoSEQ multiplex PCR, while TCRdb's copy carries only in-frame clones and drops some. D and trimming come from the DNA, and the V and J calls and clone size come from that table. The sample records 180,000 or so clones, approximately 86% being singletons. This clone has just one count.

V gene TRBV11-1 combines with J gene TRBJ1-2; TRBD1 agrees at 7 bases. The sequence was collected from a young man with acute or convalescent COVID-19. Input material: peripheral blood. The CDR3 region has the DNA TGTGCCAGCAGCCAAAACAGGGGAGGCTATGGCTACACCTTC. Its protein is CASSQNRGGYGYTF.